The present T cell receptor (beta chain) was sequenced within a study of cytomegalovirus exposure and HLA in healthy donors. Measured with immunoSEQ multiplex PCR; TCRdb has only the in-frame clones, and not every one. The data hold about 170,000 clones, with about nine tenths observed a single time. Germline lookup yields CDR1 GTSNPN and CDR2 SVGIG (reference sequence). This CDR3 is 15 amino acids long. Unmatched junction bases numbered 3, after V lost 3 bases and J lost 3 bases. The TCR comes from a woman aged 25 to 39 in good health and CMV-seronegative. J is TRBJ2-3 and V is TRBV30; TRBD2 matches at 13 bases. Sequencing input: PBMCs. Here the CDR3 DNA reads TGTGCCTGGAGCCTACTAGCGGGAGGGACAGATACGCAGTATTTT. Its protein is CAWSLLAGGTDTQYF.